This T cell receptor (beta chain) was sequenced in a study of blood T cells in healthy people across ages. There were healthy Caucasian individuals from Russia, aged roughly 6 to 100, serving as donors. The authors drew around 11 milliliters of peripheral blood from each donor. Between the trimmed V and J ends, which lost 0 bases and 6 bases, there was a span of 12 bases. The germline CDR1 and CDR2 sequences are DFQATT and SNEGSKA (reference sequence). This CDR3 comprises 13 residues. The use of a sample-barcoded 5' primer and a J-beta primer mix characterized a second PCR of roughly 6 to 11 cycles. TCRdb independently ran MiXCR on the 5' RACE reads; one entry per CDR3 protein. The sample carries 800,000 to 950,000 distinct CDR3 sequences, roughly 29% recorded once. The same sample was also studied in work on T cells of mothers and their children. Per that paper: Biologically related mothers and children overlapped slightly more than unrelated pairs, a non-significant difference.

This TCR was sampled from a woman aged 40-49 years in good health. This chain links TRBV20-1 with TRBJ2-7; D unresolved. Input material: blood. CDR3 loop: CSARDTIRAEQYF. The CDR3, as DNA: TGCAGTGCTAGAGACACGATACGGGCCGAGCAGTACTTC.